This T cell receptor (beta chain) was found in a study of T cells in Graves' hyperthyroidism and ophthalmopathy. Study-level findings and limits: In blood, most of the thyroid clonotypes expanded above 0.001 were also present.

At least ten counts were recorded for this clonotype. Antigen specificity is unknown. What was amplified from RNA transcripts were TCR beta CDR3 regions. During a first-round RT-PCR of the TCR CDR3, the HTBI primer set was used. TCRdb ran MiXCR on the multiplex PCR reads and lists one entry per CDR3 protein. Altogether around 100,000 distinct CDR3 sequences are present, about half being singletons, with the ten largest covering about 25%. The CDR3 contains 16 residues. Trimming cost V 6 bases and J 5 bases, with 20 bases left between them. Patients were excluded for uncontrolled infection, other autoimmune disease, pregnancy or lactation. Diagnostic assessment was based on clinical symptoms, serum thyroxine and TRAb, thyroid ultrasound and orbital computed tomography. An approximately 10 ml volume of fresh peripheral blood provided the PBMCs.

This receptor was obtained from a man aged 35-49 years with Graves' hyperthyroidism. V is TRBV12-3 or TRBV12-4 and J is TRBJ2-1; D is perhaps TRBD1 or TRBD2 (5 bases each). Input material: blood. The CDR3 here is CASSFEGITLDNEQFF. The CDR3 nucleotides read TGTGCCAGCAGCTTCGAGGGGATTACCCTCGACAATGAGCAGTTCTTC.